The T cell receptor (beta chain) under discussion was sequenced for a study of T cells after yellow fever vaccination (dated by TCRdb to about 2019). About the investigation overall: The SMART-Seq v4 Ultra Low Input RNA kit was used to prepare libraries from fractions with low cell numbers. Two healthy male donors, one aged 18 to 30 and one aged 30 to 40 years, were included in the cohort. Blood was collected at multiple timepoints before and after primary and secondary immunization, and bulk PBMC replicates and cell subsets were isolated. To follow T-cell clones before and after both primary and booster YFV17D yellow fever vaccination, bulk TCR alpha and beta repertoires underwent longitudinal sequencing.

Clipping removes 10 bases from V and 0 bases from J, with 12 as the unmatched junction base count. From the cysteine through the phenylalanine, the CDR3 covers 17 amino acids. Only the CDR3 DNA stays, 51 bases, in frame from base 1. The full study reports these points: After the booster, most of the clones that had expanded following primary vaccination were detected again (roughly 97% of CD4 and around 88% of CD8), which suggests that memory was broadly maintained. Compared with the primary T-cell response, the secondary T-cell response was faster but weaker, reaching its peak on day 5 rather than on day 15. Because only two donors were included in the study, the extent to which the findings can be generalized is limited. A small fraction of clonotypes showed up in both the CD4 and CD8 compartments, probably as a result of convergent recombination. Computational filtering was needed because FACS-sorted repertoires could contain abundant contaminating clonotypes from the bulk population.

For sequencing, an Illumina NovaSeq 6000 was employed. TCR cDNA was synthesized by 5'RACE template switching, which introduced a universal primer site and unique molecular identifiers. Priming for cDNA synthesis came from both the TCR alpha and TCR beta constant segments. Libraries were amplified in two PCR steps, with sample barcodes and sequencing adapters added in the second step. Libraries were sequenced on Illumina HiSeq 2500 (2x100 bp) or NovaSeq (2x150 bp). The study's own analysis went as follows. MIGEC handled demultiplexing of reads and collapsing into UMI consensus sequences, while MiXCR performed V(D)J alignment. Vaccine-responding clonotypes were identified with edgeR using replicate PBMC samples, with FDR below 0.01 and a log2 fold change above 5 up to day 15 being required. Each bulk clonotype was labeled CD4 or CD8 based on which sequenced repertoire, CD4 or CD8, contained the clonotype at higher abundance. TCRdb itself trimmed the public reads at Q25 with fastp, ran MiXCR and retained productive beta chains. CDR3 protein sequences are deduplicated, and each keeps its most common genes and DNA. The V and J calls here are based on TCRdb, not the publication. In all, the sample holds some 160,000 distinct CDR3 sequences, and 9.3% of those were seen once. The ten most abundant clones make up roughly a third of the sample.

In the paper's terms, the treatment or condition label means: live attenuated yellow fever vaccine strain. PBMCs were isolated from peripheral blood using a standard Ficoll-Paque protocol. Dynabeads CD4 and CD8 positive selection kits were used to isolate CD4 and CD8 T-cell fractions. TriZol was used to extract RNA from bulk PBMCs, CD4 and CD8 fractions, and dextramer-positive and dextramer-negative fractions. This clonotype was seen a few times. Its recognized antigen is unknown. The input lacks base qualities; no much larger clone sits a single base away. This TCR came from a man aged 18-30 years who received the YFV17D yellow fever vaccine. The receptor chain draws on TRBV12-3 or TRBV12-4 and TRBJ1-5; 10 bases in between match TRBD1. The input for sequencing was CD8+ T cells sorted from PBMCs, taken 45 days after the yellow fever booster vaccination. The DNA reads TGTGCCACCTCCACCGGGACAGGGGATCGTAGCAATCAGCCCCAGCATTTT. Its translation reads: CATSTGTGDRSNQPQHF.